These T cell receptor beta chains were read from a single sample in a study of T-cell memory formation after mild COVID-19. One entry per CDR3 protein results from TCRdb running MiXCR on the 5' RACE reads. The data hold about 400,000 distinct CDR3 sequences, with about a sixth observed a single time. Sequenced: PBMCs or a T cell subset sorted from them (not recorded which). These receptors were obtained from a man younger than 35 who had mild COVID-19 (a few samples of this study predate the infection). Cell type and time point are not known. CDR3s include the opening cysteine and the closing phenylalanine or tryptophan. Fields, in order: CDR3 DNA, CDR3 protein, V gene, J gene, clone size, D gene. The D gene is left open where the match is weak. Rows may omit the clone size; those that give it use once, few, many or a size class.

CDR3 DNA: TGCGCCAGCAGCTCAAGACCAGGGGGTAGCACAGATACGCAGTATTTT; CDR3 protein: CASSSRPGGSTDTQYF; V gene: TRBV5-1; J gene: TRBJ2-3; clone size: -; D gene: TRBD1
CDR3 DNA: TGTGCCAGCAGTTACACCTCCTGCGAGCAGTACTTC; CDR3 protein: CASSYTSCEQYF; V gene: TRBV6-5; J gene: TRBJ2-7; clone size: few; D gene: -
CDR3 DNA: TGTGCCAGCAGCCGCCGCGGGAGCGAGAATACGCAGTATTTT; CDR3 protein: CASSRRGSENTQYF; V gene: TRBV3-1; J gene: TRBJ2-3; clone size: few; D gene: TRBD2
CDR3 DNA: TGCGCCAGCAGCCAAGAAATTAATGCCGGGGCCAACGTCCTGACTTTC; CDR3 protein: CASSQEINAGANVLTF; V gene: TRBV4-3; J gene: TRBJ2-6; clone size: -; D gene: -
CDR3 DNA: TGTGCCATCAGTGCCTCGGGACGGAACTACGAGCAGTACTTC; CDR3 protein: CAISASGRNYEQYF; V gene: TRBV10-3; J gene: TRBJ2-7; clone size: few; D gene: -
CDR3 DNA: TGTGCCAGCACCCGTTGGGACGAGCAGTACTTC; CDR3 protein: CASTRWDEQYF; V gene: TRBV5-6; J gene: TRBJ2-7; clone size: -; D gene: -
CDR3 DNA: TGCGCCAGCAGCTTGTACGGGACAGGGGACGGCTATGGCTACACCTTC; CDR3 protein: CASSLYGTGDGYGYTF; V gene: TRBV5-1; J gene: TRBJ1-2; clone size: few; D gene: TRBD1
CDR3 DNA: TGTGCCAGCAGCTTAGTAGCGGGGGTCAGCAATGAGCAGTTCTTC; CDR3 protein: CASSLVAGVSNEQFF; V gene: TRBV7-8; J gene: TRBJ2-1; clone size: few; D gene: TRBD2
CDR3 DNA: TGCGCCAGCAGCCTCCTCAGGCGGGGGACGGATGAGCAGTTCTTC; CDR3 protein: CASSLLRRGTDEQFF; V gene: TRBV4-3; J gene: TRBJ2-1; clone size: few; D gene: TRBD2
CDR3 DNA: TGTGCCAGCAGTTCCGCTAGCGGGCTCACAGATACGCAGTATTTT; CDR3 protein: CASSSASGLTDTQYF; V gene: TRBV28; J gene: TRBJ2-3; clone size: -; D gene: TRBD2
CDR3 DNA: TGCAGTGCTAGACTCCCCGGGCGAGAGACCCAGTACTTC; CDR3 protein: CSARLPGRETQYF; V gene: TRBV20-1; J gene: TRBJ2-5; clone size: few; D gene: -
CDR3 DNA: TGTGCCAGCAGTTCCTCCAGGGACGTCCCTGGCTACACCTTC; CDR3 protein: CASSSSRDVPGYTF; V gene: TRBV27; J gene: TRBJ1-2; clone size: -; D gene: -
CDR3 DNA: TGTGCCAGCAGCTTAGCCAGGAGCACAGATACGCAGTATTTT; CDR3 protein: CASSLARSTDTQYF; V gene: TRBV7-6; J gene: TRBJ2-3; clone size: many; D gene: -
CDR3 DNA: TGCGCCAGCAGCCCCCTCCACCTCAGGGAGGGCTCGGATGAGCAGTTCTTC; CDR3 protein: CASSPLHLREGSDEQFF; V gene: TRBV4-1; J gene: TRBJ2-1; clone size: few; D gene: TRBD2
CDR3 DNA: TGTGCCAGCGGGGGCCGAACAGGGCCCAATTCACCCCTCCACTTT; CDR3 protein: CASGGRTGPNSPLHF; V gene: TRBV27; J gene: TRBJ1-6; clone size: few; D gene: -
CDR3 DNA: TGTGCCAGCACCCTAGGGGGAGAATCAAACACCGGGGAGCTGTTTTTT; CDR3 protein: CASTLGGESNTGELFF; V gene: TRBV28; J gene: TRBJ2-2; clone size: -; D gene: -
CDR3 DNA: TGTGCCAGCAGTGGGTACAGGGATCGGGCCACTGAAGCTTTCTTT; CDR3 protein: CASSGYRDRATEAFF; V gene: TRBV6-1; J gene: TRBJ1-1; clone size: many; D gene: -
CDR3 DNA: TGTGCCAGCAGCCCTGGTAGCTACTATGGCTACACCTTC; CDR3 protein: CASSPGSYYGYTF; V gene: TRBV6-5; J gene: TRBJ1-2; clone size: -; D gene: -
CDR3 DNA: TGTGCCAGCAGTTCGGAGCGGGAGCAAGATACGCAGTATTTT; CDR3 protein: CASSSEREQDTQYF; V gene: TRBV5-6; J gene: TRBJ2-3; clone size: -; D gene: TRBD2
CDR3 DNA: TGCGCCAGCAGCCAGGCCCGGTGGGACGGGGAGCTGTTTTTT; CDR3 protein: CASSQARWDGELFF; V gene: TRBV4-3; J gene: TRBJ2-2; clone size: -; D gene: -
CDR3 DNA: TGCGCCAGCAGCTCGGGACAGGGGGCGCGTGGAGGCTACACCTTC; CDR3 protein: CASSSGQGARGGYTF; V gene: TRBV5-1; J gene: TRBJ1-2; clone size: -; D gene: TRBD1
CDR3 DNA: TGTGCCAGCCGGACGGGGGGGCCAGATACGCAGTATTTT; CDR3 protein: CASRTGGPDTQYF; V gene: TRBV6-1; J gene: TRBJ2-3; clone size: -; D gene: TRBD2
CDR3 DNA: TGCGCCAGCAGCCAACCCCAAGGATCCGGGGAGCTGTTTTTT; CDR3 protein: CASSQPQGSGELFF; V gene: TRBV4-3; J gene: TRBJ2-2; clone size: few; D gene: -
CDR3 DNA: TGCAGCGTTGAAGTGGGGGTAGTTACGAATGAGCAGTTCTTC; CDR3 protein: CSVEVGVVTNEQFF; V gene: TRBV29-1; J gene: TRBJ2-1; clone size: few; D gene: -
CDR3 DNA: TGCAGCGTTGTCGGGACAGGGGGATCTTCAGAAGCTTTCTTT; CDR3 protein: CSVVGTGGSSEAFF; V gene: TRBV29-1; J gene: TRBJ1-1; clone size: -; D gene: TRBD1
CDR3 DNA: TGTGCCAGCTCACCACAGGGGACAGGACGTAACTATGGCTACACCTTC; CDR3 protein: CASSPQGTGRNYGYTF; V gene: TRBV18; J gene: TRBJ1-2; clone size: few; D gene: TRBD1
CDR3 DNA: TGCGCCAGCAGCCAACCACGCACGGGACATTCACCCCTCCACTTT; CDR3 protein: CASSQPRTGHSPLHF; V gene: TRBV4-1; J gene: TRBJ1-6; clone size: few; D gene: -
CDR3 DNA: TGTGCCAGCAGCTTAGTCGGGGCTAATGAAAAACTGTTTTTT; CDR3 protein: CASSLVGANEKLFF; V gene: TRBV7-9; J gene: TRBJ1-4; clone size: -; D gene: -
CDR3 DNA: TGTGCCAGCAGGGGGATACTACCCTACGAGCAGTACTTC; CDR3 protein: CASRGILPYEQYF; V gene: TRBV27; J gene: TRBJ2-7; clone size: -; D gene: -
CDR3 DNA: TGTGCCAGCAGCTCCGCAGGGGGTGTGAACACAGATACGCAGTATTTT; CDR3 protein: CASSSAGGVNTDTQYF; V gene: TRBV7-3; J gene: TRBJ2-3; clone size: -; D gene: TRBD1
CDR3 DNA: TGTGCCAGCAGCTTACTGTGGCGGAATTCACCCCTCCACTTT; CDR3 protein: CASSLLWRNSPLHF; V gene: TRBV7-9; J gene: TRBJ1-6; clone size: few; D gene: -
CDR3 DNA: TGTGCCAGCAGCTTTCAGAATGAAAAACTGTTTTTT; CDR3 protein: CASSFQNEKLFF; V gene: TRBV7-2; J gene: TRBJ1-4; clone size: few; D gene: -
CDR3 DNA: TGCAGTGCTAGGGGGGGACTAGCGGGGTCAGATACGCAGTATTTT; CDR3 protein: CSARGGLAGSDTQYF; V gene: TRBV20-1; J gene: TRBJ2-3; clone size: -; D gene: TRBD2
CDR3 DNA: TGCAGTGCTACCCTGTCAGTAAACTATGGCTACACCTTC; CDR3 protein: CSATLSVNYGYTF; V gene: TRBV20-1; J gene: TRBJ1-2; clone size: -; D gene: -
CDR3 DNA: TGCAGTGCAACCGGACTAGCGAGCTCCTACAATGAGCAGTTCTTC; CDR3 protein: CSATGLASSYNEQFF; V gene: TRBV20-1; J gene: TRBJ2-1; clone size: -; D gene: TRBD2
CDR3 DNA: TGTGCCAGCAGTAGAGAGGGGAGCCTAGACAGTAACTATGGCTACACCTTC; CDR3 protein: CASSREGSLDSNYGYTF; V gene: TRBV7-2; J gene: TRBJ1-2; clone size: many; D gene: -
CDR3 DNA: TGTGCCACCCTGGTCGGACAGGGTCCCATGAACACTGAAGCTTTCTTT; CDR3 protein: CATLVGQGPMNTEAFF; V gene: TRBV24-1; J gene: TRBJ1-1; clone size: -; D gene: TRBD1
CDR3 DNA: TGTGCCAGCAGGAGACAGGGACCGAACTATGGCTACACCTTC; CDR3 protein: CASRRQGPNYGYTF; V gene: TRBV6-1; J gene: TRBJ1-2; clone size: -; D gene: TRBD1
CDR3 DNA: TGCGCCAGCAAATTTTCCAGGGTTGCCACAGATACGCAGTATTTT; CDR3 protein: CASKFSRVATDTQYF; V gene: TRBV4-3; J gene: TRBJ2-3; clone size: few; D gene: -
CDR3 DNA: TGTGCCAGCAGCTTATTACCCGGACAGGGGCCGAACACCGGGGAGCTGTTTTTT; CDR3 protein: CASSLLPGQGPNTGELFF; V gene: TRBV7-9; J gene: TRBJ2-2; clone size: few; D gene: TRBD1
CDR3 DNA: TGTGCCAGCAGTCGGACAGGGTATGGCACAGATACGCAGTATTTT; CDR3 protein: CASSRTGYGTDTQYF; V gene: TRBV11-2; J gene: TRBJ2-3; clone size: -; D gene: TRBD1
CDR3 DNA: TGTGCCAGCAGCTTGGGGCTGAGCACCGGGGAGCTGTTTTTT; CDR3 protein: CASSLGLSTGELFF; V gene: TRBV5-5; J gene: TRBJ2-2; clone size: few; D gene: -
CDR3 DNA: TGTGCCAGCTCCATTGGGAGGGAAAATCAGCCCCAGCATTTT; CDR3 protein: CASSIGRENQPQHF; V gene: TRBV2; J gene: TRBJ1-5; clone size: -; D gene: -
CDR3 DNA: TGTGCCAGCAGCCAAGAGGTCGGCCCTCTCCAGTACTTC; CDR3 protein: CASSQEVGPLQYF; V gene: TRBV14; J gene: TRBJ2-5; clone size: -; D gene: -
CDR3 DNA: TGTGCCAGCACTAGGGGGGGGACCCTCGGAAACACCATATATTTT; CDR3 protein: CASTRGGTLGNTIYF; V gene: TRBV5-5; J gene: TRBJ1-3; clone size: few; D gene: -
CDR3 DNA: TGCGCCAGCAGCTTGGCTAGCGGGGCGGAGACCCAGTACTTC; CDR3 protein: CASSLASGAETQYF; V gene: TRBV5-1; J gene: TRBJ2-5; clone size: few; D gene: TRBD2